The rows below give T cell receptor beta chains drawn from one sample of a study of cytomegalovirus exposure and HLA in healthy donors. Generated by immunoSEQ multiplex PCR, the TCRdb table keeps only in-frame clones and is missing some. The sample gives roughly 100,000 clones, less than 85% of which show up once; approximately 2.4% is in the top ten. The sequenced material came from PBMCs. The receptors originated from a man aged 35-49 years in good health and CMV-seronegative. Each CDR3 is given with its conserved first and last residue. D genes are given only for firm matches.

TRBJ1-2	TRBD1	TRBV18	CASSPEGGQSGYGYTF
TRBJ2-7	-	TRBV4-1	CASSQVVRGSSYEQYF
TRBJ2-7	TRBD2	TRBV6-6	CASTSGLAGVYEQYF
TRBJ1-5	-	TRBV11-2	CASSLWGDQPQHF
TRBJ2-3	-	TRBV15	CATSRDFSTVATDTQYF
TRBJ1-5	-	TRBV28	CASSPGGGRQPQHF
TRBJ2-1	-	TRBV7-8	CASSSALRSNNEQFF
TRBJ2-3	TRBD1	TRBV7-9	CASSLNRGPTDTQYF
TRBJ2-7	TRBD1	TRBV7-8	CASSLYGQGAPYEQYF
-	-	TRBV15	CATSRGPRENYEQYF
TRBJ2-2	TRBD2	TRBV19	CASSIGGGAAGELFF
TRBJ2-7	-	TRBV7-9	CSIPGGAYEQYF
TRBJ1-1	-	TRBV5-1	CASSLQGINTEAFF
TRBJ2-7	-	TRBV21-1	CASSKFPGGSYEQYF
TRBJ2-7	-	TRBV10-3	CAISGQNTYEQYF
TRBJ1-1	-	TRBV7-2	CASSLDRNTEAFF
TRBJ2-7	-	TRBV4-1	CASSQGVDYEQYF
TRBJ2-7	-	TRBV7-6	CASSLRRESYEQYF
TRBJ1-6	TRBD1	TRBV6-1	CASSEAGTVYNSPLHF
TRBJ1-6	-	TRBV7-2	CASSLWGDRNSPLHF
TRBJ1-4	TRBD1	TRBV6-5	CASSYGQGATNEKLFF
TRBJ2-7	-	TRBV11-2	CAVGDSYEQYF
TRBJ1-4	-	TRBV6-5	CASSYSGDIREKLFF
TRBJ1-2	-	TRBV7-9	CASSFRGDYGYTF
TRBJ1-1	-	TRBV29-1	CSVLGSRGTEAFF
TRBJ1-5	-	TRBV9	CASSVVLGGCWQVNQPQHF
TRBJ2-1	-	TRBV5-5	CASSLQGIYNEQFF
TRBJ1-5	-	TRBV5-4	CASSLGGTVNQPQHF
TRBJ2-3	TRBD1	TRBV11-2	CASSYRGASITDTQYF
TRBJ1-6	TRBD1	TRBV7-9	CASRARDREVTLYNSPLHF
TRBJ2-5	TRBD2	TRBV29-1	CSVNSGVGETQYF
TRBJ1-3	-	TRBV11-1	CASSLSFDRTYSGNTIYF
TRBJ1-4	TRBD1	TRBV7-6	CASSALRQGAGGEKLFF
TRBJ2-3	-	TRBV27	CASTLGGTDTQYF
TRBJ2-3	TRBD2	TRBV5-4	CASRGAGESSTDTQYF
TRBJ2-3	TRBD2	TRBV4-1	CASSPRPGLGTDTQYF
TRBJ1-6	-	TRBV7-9	CASSLLDSNSPLHF
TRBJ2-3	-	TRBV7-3	CASRRGAGTDTQYF
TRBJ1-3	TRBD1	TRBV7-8	CASSLRGQSSGNTIYF
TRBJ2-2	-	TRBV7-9	CSSSKQGTGELFF
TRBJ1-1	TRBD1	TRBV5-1	CASSKDRMNTEAFF
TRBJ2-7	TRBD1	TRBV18	CASSPPGQGYYEQYF
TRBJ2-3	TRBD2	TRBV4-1	CASSQAPPRAGGLADTQYF
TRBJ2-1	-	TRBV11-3	CASSLEGGDNEQFF